The T cell receptor (beta chain) described here comes from a study of vaccination and CD4 T cells after COVID-19. The assay that was used to sequence DNA from cultured CD4+ T cells was the Oncomine TCR Beta short-read assay. Each CDR3 protein gets one entry after TCRdb re-called the PCR reads with MiXCR. The table lists about 26,000 distinct CDR3 sequences, roughly 50% of them singletons. Notes on the study in general: The authors studied relatively few convalescent patients and analyzed no early post-infection timepoints.

On this clonotype: The antigen is not known.

The CDR3 is made up of 13 amino acids. Germline values: CDR1 KGHDR, CDR2 SFDVKD. The V end lost 0 bases, the J end lost 5 bases, and 6 bases lay between the germline ends. Treatment described: approximately nine-day PBMC culture with coronavirus spike peptide pools or control peptides (ViraFEST assay). The sequence was collected from a human donor who received a COVID-19 vaccine. The gene calls are TRBV24-1 and TRBJ2-5, with TRBD2 as a possible D gene (5 bases). The sequencing here drew on CD4+ T cells from blood, cultured in vitro, taken before SARS-CoV-2 vaccination. CDR3 amino acids: CATSDLVAETQYF. As DNA, the CDR3 is TGTGCCACCAGTGATTTGGTAGCGGAGACCCAGTACTTC.